The next 25 T cell receptor beta chains were all read from a single sample in a study of beta chain features in type 1 diabetes. Reverse transcribing all isolated RNA meant expressed TCRB transcripts were sequenced. Some clones are missing from TCRdb's copy, which holds only in-frame ones; the method was immunoSEQ multiplex PCR. The data contain 900,000 or so clones, under 20% of them singletons. Sequenced sample: naive CD4+ T cells from blood. The receptors shown here come from a woman aged 18-29 years in good health.

This clone was seen only a few times. V and J are TRBV28 and TRBJ1-5; 7 bases are a match to TRBD1. CDR3 length equals 15 residues. V was pared by 5 bases and J by 4 bases, with 8 bases of the junction left unmatched. Germline-derived CDR1 and CDR2 are MDHEN and SYDVKM. CDR3 nucleotides: TGTGCCAGCAGTCCCACAGGGGCCCCTAATCAGCCCCAGCATTTT. It specifies CASSPTGAPNQPQHF. The complete variable domain, with remaining parts taken from reference TRBV28 and TRBJ1-5, reads DVKVTQSSRYLVKRTGEKVFLECVQDMDHENMFWYRQDPGLGLRLIYFSYDVKMKEKGDIPEGYSVSREKKERFSLILESASTNQTSMYLCASSPTGAPNQPQHFGDGTRLSIL.

The rearrangement uses TRBV6-5 and TRBJ2-5; 10 bases match TRBD2. The CDR3 loop spans 16 amino acids. CDR1 is MNHEY, CDR2 SVGAGI, per germline. Trimming removed 0 bases from V and 1 base from J; junction bases left unmatched: 2. The CDR3 is CASSYSSSGSQETQYF. The CDR3 DNA is TGTGCCAGCAGTTACTCGTCTAGCGGGAGCCAAGAGACCCAGTACTTC.

The CDR3: CASHSPLLWDYGYTF. In DNA form, the CDR3 reads TGTGCCAGTCACTCACCCCTTCTCTGGGACTATGGCTACACCTTC. The chain uses TRBV19 and TRBJ1-2; D unresolved. Germline V gives CDR1 LNHDA, CDR2 SQIVND (reference sequence). The germline V and J ends were trimmed by 8 bases and 3 bases, with 19 bases remaining between them. This CDR3 is 15 amino acids long.

This clone has just a few counts. CDR3: CASSLETPGETQYF. CDR3 in DNA: TGCGCCAGCAGCTTGGAGACCCCTGGGGAGACCCAGTACTTC. The V gene is TRBV5-1, the J gene TRBJ2-5; no firm D call. The CDR3 contains 14 residues. From germline, CDR1 is SGHRS and CDR2 YFSETQ. V dropped 0 bases and J dropped 5 bases, with 11 bases sitting between them.

The genes are TRBV6-5 and TRBJ2-1; possible D gene TRBD1, 6 bases. This CDR3 is built from 15 residues. Germline values: CDR1 MNHEY, CDR2 SVGAGI. V lost 5 bases, J lost 2 bases, and 13 bases lay in between. The CDR3 coding sequence is TGTGCCAGCAGTAGGGGTGGGGGCGCCTACAATGAGCAGTTCTTC. It codes for CASSRGGGAYNEQFF.

The chain couples TRBV9 to TRBJ2-3, with TRBD2 matching over 13 bases. Germline-derived CDR1 and CDR2 are SGDLS and YYNGEE. Trimming at V came to 3 bases and at J to 0 bases, leaving 10 bases not matched to a gene. The CDR3 consists of 19 residues. CDR3 sequence (DNA): TGTGCCAGCAGCGAGAGGACCGGGACTAGCGGGACTAGCACAGATACGCAGTATTTT. This sequence encodes CASSERTGTSGTSTDTQYF.

The J gene is TRBJ2-7, the V gene TRBV7-2; a possible D gene is TRBD2 (5 bases). The CDR3 contains 14 residues. The V end was cut by 5 bases, the J end by 5 bases, with 16 bases between. Germline V CDR1 and CDR2: SGHTA, FQGNSA. CDR3: CASSETRFYHEQYF. The DNA of the CDR3 is TGTGCCAGCAGCGAAACTAGGTTCTACCACGAGCAGTACTTC.

The chain uses TRBV5-4 and TRBJ2-7; D is uncertain. With 1 base removed from V and 4 bases from J, the gap between germline ends came to 9 bases. The germline V gene has CDR1 SGHNT and CDR2 YYREEE (reference sequence). This CDR3 contains 13 residues. The CDR3 sequence is CASSLNLGYEQYF. In DNA, the CDR3 is TGTGCCAGCAGCTTGAATCTGGGATACGAGCAGTACTTC.

Only a few counts were recorded for this clone. The V gene is TRBV6-5, the J gene TRBJ2-3, with D hard to call. V shed 0 bases and J shed 3 bases, with 13 bases lying between them. The CDR3 consists of 16 residues. Germline V gene lookup returns CDR1 MNHEY and CDR2 SVGAGI. CDR3 in amino acids: CASSYSYARSTDTQYF. CDR3 DNA: TGTGCCAGCAGTTACTCGTATGCGCGGAGTACAGATACGCAGTATTTT.

This clone showed up just a few times. The chain links TRBV18 to TRBJ2-1; no reliable D call. The CDR3 has 12 amino acids. Trimming took 9 bases from V and 8 from J, leaving 14 bases between them. Germline CDR1 reads KGHSH; CDR2 reads LQKENI. CDR3 bases: TGTGCCAGTACCAGTCAGGCTCATGAGCAGTTCTTC. Encoded protein: CASTSQAHEQFF.

The V call is TRBV18, the J call TRBJ1-1; TRBD1 might be the D (5 bases). In germline, CDR1 is KGHSH, CDR2 LQKENI. V lost 4 bases and J 2 bases, leaving 14 bases between the germline ends. CDR3 length: 15 amino acids. Here the CDR3 DNA reads TGTGCCAGCTCACTCCGACAGTACACTAACACTGAAGCTTTCTTT. It encodes CASSLRQYTNTEAFF.

This clone has more than one count but fewer than ten. This same CDR3 is encoded by further DNA sequences in the sample. This chain connects TRBV18 to TRBJ2-3; the D is unclear. Germline V gene data show CDR1 as KGHSH and CDR2 as LQKENI. V lost 3 bases and J lost 6, with 4 bases in between. CDR3 length: 11 amino acids. CDR3 bases: TGTGCCAGCTCACCGAGGGATACGCAGTATTTT. Encoded protein: CASSPRDTQYF.

The CDR3 DNA sequence: TGTGCCAGCAGCTATGGGCGCGGCAGGACCTACGAGCAGTACTTC. This codes for CASSYGRGRTYEQYF. The chain employs TRBV7-9 and TRBJ2-7; D ambiguous. CDR3 length: 15 residues. V was clipped by 4 bases and J by 2 bases, with 15 bases between them. The germline V gene has CDR1 SEHNR and CDR2 FQNEAQ (reference sequence).

A few counts support this clone. The chain combines TRBV7-2 with TRBJ1-5, with a tentative D call TRBD1 (6 bases). In germline, CDR1 is SGHTA, CDR2 FQGNSA. The CDR3 is 13 residues long. Trimming removed 5 bases from V and 6 bases from J, with 11 bases in between. The CDR3: CASSPRGTQPQHF. CDR3 coding DNA: TGTGCCAGCAGCCCCAGGGGAACTCAGCCCCAGCATTTT.

This clone showed up just a few times. The chain is built from TRBV27 and TRBJ2-7; perhaps TRBD1 as D (5 bases). The germline V gene has CDR1 MNHEY and CDR2 SMNVEV (reference sequence). Deletions cut 5 bases from V and 7 bases from J, with 18 bases between. The CDR3 contains 14 residues. CDR3 loop: CASSRSGTGVEQYF. The CDR3 DNA is TGTGCCAGCAGTCGATCCGGAACAGGAGTTGAGCAGTACTTC.

This clone was observed a handful of times. V usage is TRBV11-2 and J usage is TRBJ1-2; a weak D match, TRBD1 (6 bases). The CDR3 consists of 15 residues. With 4 bases removed from V and 4 bases from J, the gap between germline ends came to 16 bases. Germline values: CDR1 SGHAT, CDR2 FQNNGV. The CDR3 is CASSSHHGTTYGYTF. In DNA, the CDR3 is TGTGCCAGCAGCTCCCACCATGGGACAACCTATGGCTACACCTTC. Together with reference TRBV11-2 and TRBJ1-2, the CDR3 gives the full variable domain: EAGVAQSPRYKIIEKRQSVAFWCNPISGHATLYWYQQILGQGPKLLIQFQNNGVVDDSQLPKDRFSAERLKGVDSTLKIQPAKLEDSAVYLCASSSHHGTTYGYTFGSGTRLTVV.

In its sample, this clone was seen a few times. The J gene is TRBJ2-1, the V gene TRBV28; the match to TRBD2 covers 7 bases. V shed 2 bases and J 8 bases; nucleotides not matched to a gene: 9. The germline V gene has CDR1 MDHEN and CDR2 SYDVKM. The CDR3 runs to 15 residues. The CDR3 is CASSLTFGGKDEQFF. The CDR3 DNA reads as TGTGCCAGCAGTTTAACGTTCGGGGGGAAAGATGAGCAGTTCTTC.

J is TRBJ2-1 and V is TRBV28; D call uncertain. V lost 5 bases to trimming and J lost 16 bases, with 18 bases between them. Germline assignment: CDR1 MDHEN and CDR2 SYDVKM. The CDR3 spans 12 residues. CDR3 DNA sequence: TGTGCCAGCAGTCTGCCGAGCGCAATTCAATTCTTC. Its translation is CASSLPSAIQFF.

This clone showed up just a few times. V is TRBV7-2 and J is TRBJ1-5; D possibly corresponds to TRBD1 (6 bases). The V gene lost 2 bases and the J gene lost 0 bases, with 11 bases spanning the gap. The germline V gene has CDR1 SGHTA and CDR2 FQGNSA. The CDR3 consists of 16 residues. As DNA, the CDR3 is TGTGCCAGCAGCTTATGGGGGGGCTATAGCAATCAGCCCCAGCATTTT. This translates into CASSLWGGYSNQPQHF.

This chain links TRBV15 with TRBJ2-2; D not resolved. CDR1 is LNHNV, CDR2 YYDKDF, per germline (reference sequence). Trimming pared 3 bases from V and 4 bases from J, leaving 9 bases between. This CDR3 is 14 amino acids long. CDR3 amino acids: CATSRAELTGELFF. CDR3 bases: TGTGCCACCAGCAGGGCTGAGCTCACCGGGGAGCTGTTTTTT.

The chain combines TRBV2 with TRBJ2-7, with TRBD1 matching over 7 bases. J gave up 2 bases and V 7 bases, and 11 bases lay outside the gene matches. The CDR3 contains 15 residues. Germline V gives CDR1 SNHLY, CDR2 FYNNEI. CDR3 bases: TGTGCCAGCATTAAGGAGGCCGGGACAGCCTACGAGCAGTACTTC. Translation: CASIKEAGTAYEQYF.

The chain joins TRBV4-2 to TRBJ2-5; TRBD1 aligns across 8 bases. V was pared by 1 base and J by 5 bases, with 12 bases of the junction left unmatched. The germline CDR1 and CDR2 sequences are LGHNA and YNFKEQ. This CDR3 is 17 amino acids long. The CDR3 region has the DNA TGTGCCAGCAGCCAAGGGCGTAGGGCAGGGGGCGGGGAGACCCAGTACTTC. Translation: CASSQGRRAGGGETQYF.

The chain is built from TRBV5-4 and TRBJ2-4, with D uncertain. Germline CDR1 reads SGHNT; CDR2 reads YYREEE (reference sequence). This CDR3 contains 15 residues. V dropped 3 bases and J dropped 3 bases, with 13 bases sitting between them. In DNA form, the CDR3 reads TGTGCCAGCAGCTCGGACGTTCCTGGCAAAAACATTCAGTACTTC. Encoded protein: CASSSDVPGKNIQYF. Together with reference TRBV5-4 and TRBJ2-4, the CDR3 gives the full variable domain: ETGVTQSPTHLIKTRGQQVTLRCSSQSGHNTVSWYQQALGQGPQFIFQYYREEENGRGNFPPRFSGLQFPNYSSELNVNALELDDSALYLCASSSDVPGKNIQYFGAGTRLSVL.

The V gene is TRBV7-3, the J gene TRBJ2-3; 12 bases fit TRBD2. Germline lookup yields CDR1 SGHTA and CDR2 FQGTGA. CDR3 length equals 15 residues. Trimming at V came to 5 bases and at J to 6 bases, leaving 6 bases not matched to a gene. This chain's CDR3 is CASSQLAGGADTQYF. The CDR3, as DNA: TGTGCCAGCAGCCAACTAGCGGGAGGTGCGGATACGCAGTATTTT. Filled out from reference TRBV7-3 and TRBJ2-3, the complete variable domain reads GAGVSQTPSNKVTEKGKYVELRCDPISGHTALYWYRQSLGQGPEFLIYFQGTGAADDSGLPNDRFFAVRPEGSVSTLKIQRTERGDSAVYLCASSQLAGGADTQYFGPGTRLTVL.

This clone appeared a few times. The rearrangement uses TRBV7-6 and TRBJ2-5; possibly TRBD2 for D (5 bases). The CDR3 sequence is 16 residues long. Trimming removed 5 bases from V and 4 bases from J, with 20 bases in between. Looked up from germline, CDR1 is SGHVS and CDR2 is FNYEAQ. The CDR3, as DNA: TGTGCCAGCAGCCCTCCGGTTTCAAGTGGACTAGAGACCCAGTACTTC. This gives the protein CASSPPVSSGLETQYF.